Listed here is a single TCR beta chain. Its antigen remains unidentified. Using its own MiXCR run on the 5' RACE reads, TCRdb lists one record per CDR3 protein. This table holds fewer than 350,000 distinct CDR3 sequences, 7.5% to 9.5% found once. This specimen belongs to a study of T-cell memory formation after mild COVID-19. This CDR3 comprises 15 residues. CDR1 is MNHEY and CDR2 is SVGAGI in the germline V gene. Trimming at V came to 6 bases and at J to 7 bases, leaving 7 bases not matched to a gene. Study-wide points: Clones that contracted from day 15 to 85 had balanced CD4/CD8; later expanders were CD4+ biased.

V and J are TRBV6-5 and TRBJ1-6, with 9 bases fitting TRBD1. Material: PBMCs or a T cell subset sorted from them (not recorded which). This clonotype originated in a young man who had mild COVID-19 (a few samples of this study predate the infection). Cell type and time point are not known. The CDR3 sequence: CASSPGQGYNSPLHF. DNA of the CDR3: TGTGCCAGCAGCCCGGGACAGGGTTACAATTCACCCCTCCACTTT.